The 20 T cell receptor beta chains below were found in one sample sequenced in a study of blood T cell repertoires in COVID-19 (dated by TCRdb to 2020 to 2021). Library preparation employed the immunoSEQ multiplex PCR assay. The table was pulled from immuneACCESS by TCRdb, which kept in-frame rearrangements only. Such tables lose some clones; where checked, under half of the loss comes from unresolved V genes, and the rest has no known cause. This sample comprises around 150,000 clones, about 93% of them detected only once. About 4.5% of the sample lies in the top ten. The sample comprised peripheral blood. The receptor source for this set is a woman between 45 and 60 years old with acute or convalescent COVID-19.

The J gene is TRBJ1-2, the V gene TRBV2, with D possibly TRBD1 on 5 matching bases. The V and J ends lost 7 bases and 11 bases respectively, with 17 bases between them. The CDR3 consists of 12 residues. The germline CDR1 and CDR2 sequences are SNHLY and FYNNEI. Here the CDR3 reads CASTDLSRVYTF. The CDR3 DNA follows: TGTGCCAGCACCGACCTTAGCAGGGTGTACACCTTC.

This chain uses TRBV7-9 with TRBJ1-4; D not resolved. Germline loops: CDR1 SEHNR, CDR2 FQNEAQ (reference sequence). This CDR3 is built from 14 residues. The V end was cut by 1 base, the J end by 11 bases, with 14 bases between. The CDR3 nucleotides read TGTGCCAGCAGCTTAGGTGCAGGTCTTGGGAAACTGTTTTTT. It specifies CASSLGAGLGKLFF.

The chain links TRBV2 to TRBJ2-5; D remains ambiguous. CDR1 and CDR2 (germline): SNHLY, FYNNEI. Trimming removed 2 bases from V and 5 bases from J, with 9 bases in between. CDR3 length: 13 residues. The CDR3 protein is CASSEREMETQYF. CDR3 sequence (DNA): TGTGCCAGCAGTGAAAGAGAAATGGAGACCCAGTACTTC.

The chain links TRBV28 to TRBJ1-2, with D maybe TRBD1 (5 bases). V dropped 2 bases and J dropped 3 bases, with 7 bases sitting between them. This CDR3 contains 13 residues. From germline, CDR1 is MDHEN and CDR2 SYDVKM. The CDR3, as DNA: TGTGCCAGCAGTTTAGGGGGGTACTATGGCTACACCTTC. Protein: CASSLGGYYGYTF.

V is TRBV15 and J is TRBJ2-2; D remains ambiguous. Germline values: CDR1 LNHNV, CDR2 YYDKDF (reference sequence). The CDR3 is 15 residues long. Trimming pared 0 bases from V and 3 bases from J, leaving 8 bases between. The CDR3 region has the DNA TGTGCCACCAGCAGAGATTTACTCTACACCGGGGAGCTGTTTTTT. Protein sequence: CATSRDLLYTGELFF. Full variable domain (outside the CDR3, taken from reference TRBV15 and TRBJ2-2): DAMVIQNPRYQVTQFGKPVTLSCSQTLNHNVMYWYQQKSSQAPKLLFHYYDKDFNNEADTPDNFQSRRPNTSFCFLDIRSPGLGDTAMYLCATSRDLLYTGELFFGEGSRLTVL.

The gene calls are TRBV27 and TRBJ2-1, with 10 bases that match TRBD2. This CDR3 region has 15 residues. The germline V gene has CDR1 MNHEY and CDR2 SMNVEV (reference sequence). V shed 3 bases, J shed 7 bases, and the junction held 6 bases outside the gene matches. CDR3 in DNA: TGTGCCAGCAGTTTCCTAGCGGGAGCGTCGAATGAGCAGTTCTTC. This codes for CASSFLAGASNEQFF.

This rearrangement joins TRBV24-1 to TRBJ2-2, with D maybe TRBD2 (5 bases). CDR3 length: 13 amino acids. V was pared by 10 bases and J by 6 bases, with 14 bases between. Per germline, CDR1 KGHDR and CDR2 SFDVKD. CDR3 amino acids: CATSRGLSGELFF. The CDR3 nucleotides read TGTGCCACGAGTAGAGGGTTATCCGGGGAGCTGTTTTTT.

J is TRBJ1-1 and V is TRBV2; no reliable D call. Germline loops: CDR1 SNHLY, CDR2 FYNNEI. With 6 bases removed from V and 5 bases from J, the gap between germline ends came to 13 bases. The CDR3 is made up of 13 amino acids. The CDR3 DNA sequence: TGTGCCAGCAGATTAGGGTCGGGAACTGAAGCTTTCTTT. This codes for CASRLGSGTEAFF.

The CDR3 bases are TGTGCCAGCAGGGGACTAGCGGGAAAAAACACCGGGGAGCTGTTTTTT. Translating gives CASRGLAGKNTGELFF. The V gene is TRBV11-2, the J gene TRBJ2-2, with TRBD2 matching 13 bases. V lost 6 bases, J lost 2 bases, and 3 bases stayed unmatched. The CDR3 has 16 amino acids. Per germline, CDR1 SGHAT and CDR2 FQNNGV.

The V and J genes are TRBV2 and TRBJ1-1, with 7 bases that match TRBD1. This CDR3 comprises 13 residues. In germline, CDR1 is SNHLY, CDR2 FYNNEI. V dropped 6 bases and J dropped 2; count of bases not matched to a gene: 3. The CDR3 region has the DNA TGTGCCAGCAGCTGGACAGGAAACACTGAAGCTTTCTTT. It yields the protein CASSWTGNTEAFF.

The V call is TRBV20-1, the J call TRBJ2-1; possible D gene TRBD1, 6 bases. The germline V and J ends were trimmed by 3 bases and 9 bases, with 9 bases remaining between them. The CDR3 covers 11 residues. CDR1 and CDR2 from the germline V gene are DFQATT and SNEGSKA (reference sequence). The CDR3 DNA is TGCAGTGCTAGTACAGGGTCTGAGCAGTTCTTC. Residues: CSASTGSEQFF.

The chain links TRBV5-1 to TRBJ1-2, with D possibly matching TRBD1 (5 bases). Between the trimmed V and J ends, which lost 5 bases and 0 bases, there was a span of 14 bases. The length of the CDR3 is 15 residues. Germline-derived CDR1 and CDR2 are SGHRS and YFSETQ. This CDR3 is CASSLGHASNYGYTF. CDR3 DNA: TGCGCCAGCAGTCTAGGACACGCTTCTAACTATGGCTACACCTTC.

Only one count was recorded for this clone. The sample has other DNA sequences that encode this CDR3 too. The chain has TRBV19 and TRBJ1-1; 7 bases line up with TRBD1. Losses at the gene ends were 5 bases for V and 3 bases for J; bases not matched to a gene: 3. In germline, CDR1 is LNHDA, CDR2 SQIVND (reference sequence). This CDR3 is 13 amino acids long. The CDR3 here is CASSVDRDTEAFF. CDR3 bases: TGTGCCAGTAGTGTCGACAGGGACACTGAAGCTTTCTTT.

The chain uses TRBV7-9 and TRBJ2-7; 8 bases agree with TRBD1. This CDR3 has 15 amino acids. J lost 5 bases, V lost 5 bases, and 11 bases had no gene match. Germline values: CDR1 SEHNR, CDR2 FQNEAQ (reference sequence). Written as DNA, the CDR3 is TGTGCCAGCAGCCCAGGACAGGGAGCTTTGGACGAGCAGTACTTC. Protein sequence: CASSPGQGALDEQYF.

V is TRBV23-1 and J is TRBJ1-5; tentative D call: TRBD1 (5 bases). TRBV23-1 is annotated as an ORF whose role is uncertain. The CDR3 is made up of 13 amino acids. The V end was cut by 4 bases, the J end by 4 bases, with 8 bases between. The CDR3 reads CASSLPGNQPQHF. Written as DNA, the CDR3 is TGCGCCAGCAGTCTTCCAGGGAATCAGCCCCAGCATTTT.

The chain recombines TRBV19 with TRBJ2-5; 8 bases line up with TRBD2. This CDR3 is 16 amino acids long. The V and J ends lost 1 base and 1 base, in that order; junction bases with no gene match: 5. The germline V gene encodes CDR1 LNHDA and CDR2 SQIVND (reference sequence). The CDR3 region has the DNA TGTGCCAGTAGTATAGGGGCTAGCGGGTTCCAAGAGACCCAGTACTTC. Its protein product is CASSIGASGFQETQYF. Based on the CDR3 plus reference TRBV19 and TRBJ2-5, the full variable domain is DGGITQSPKYLFRKEGQNVTLSCEQNLNHDAMYWYRQDPGQGLRLIYYSQIVNDFQKGDIAEGYSVSREKKESFPLTVTSAQKNPTAFYLCASSIGASGFQETQYFGPGTRLLVL.

V is TRBV24-1 and J is TRBJ2-5; TRBD1 might be the D (6 bases). Per germline, CDR1 KGHDR and CDR2 SFDVKD. V shed 4 bases and J shed 5 bases, with 10 bases lying between them. The length of the CDR3 is 13 residues. This CDR3 is CATSDPGQETQYF. CDR3 bases: TGTGCCACCAGTGACCCCGGACAGGAGACCCAGTACTTC.

This rearrangement joins TRBV7-6 to TRBJ2-7; the D gene is possibly TRBD2 (6 bases). V was pared by 4 bases and J by 3 bases, with 16 bases between. Germline V lookup: CDR1 SGHVS, CDR2 FNYEAQ. This CDR3 has 15 residues. The CDR3: CASSSSPGLGYEQYF. CDR3 DNA sequence: TGTGCCAGCAGCTCCTCTCCGGGACTTGGCTACGAGCAGTACTTC.

As concerns this clone: Lacking the conserved final phenylalanine or tryptophan, this CDR3 likely reflects a read error. No DNA is shown, since the ends of the CDR3 on it are uncertain; the CDR3 is the one TCRdb lists. The V and J genes are TRBV6-5 and TRBJ1-1; the listed D gene, TRBD1, was not tested against the DNA. The CDR3 spans 13 amino acids, including both terminal residues. Germline lookup yields CDR1 MNHEY and CDR2 SVGAGI. The CDR3 protein is CASSTRQGGKVGI.

The J gene is TRBJ2-1, the V gene TRBV9, with a weak D call TRBD2 (6 bases). V was clipped by 4 bases and J by 6 bases, with 11 bases between them. Germline V gene data show CDR1 as SGDLS and CDR2 as YYNGEE. The CDR3 totals 13 residues. The CDR3 nucleotides read TGTGCCAGCAGCTCCGGGACTCCCAATGAGCAGTTCTTC. As protein: CASSSGTPNEQFF.